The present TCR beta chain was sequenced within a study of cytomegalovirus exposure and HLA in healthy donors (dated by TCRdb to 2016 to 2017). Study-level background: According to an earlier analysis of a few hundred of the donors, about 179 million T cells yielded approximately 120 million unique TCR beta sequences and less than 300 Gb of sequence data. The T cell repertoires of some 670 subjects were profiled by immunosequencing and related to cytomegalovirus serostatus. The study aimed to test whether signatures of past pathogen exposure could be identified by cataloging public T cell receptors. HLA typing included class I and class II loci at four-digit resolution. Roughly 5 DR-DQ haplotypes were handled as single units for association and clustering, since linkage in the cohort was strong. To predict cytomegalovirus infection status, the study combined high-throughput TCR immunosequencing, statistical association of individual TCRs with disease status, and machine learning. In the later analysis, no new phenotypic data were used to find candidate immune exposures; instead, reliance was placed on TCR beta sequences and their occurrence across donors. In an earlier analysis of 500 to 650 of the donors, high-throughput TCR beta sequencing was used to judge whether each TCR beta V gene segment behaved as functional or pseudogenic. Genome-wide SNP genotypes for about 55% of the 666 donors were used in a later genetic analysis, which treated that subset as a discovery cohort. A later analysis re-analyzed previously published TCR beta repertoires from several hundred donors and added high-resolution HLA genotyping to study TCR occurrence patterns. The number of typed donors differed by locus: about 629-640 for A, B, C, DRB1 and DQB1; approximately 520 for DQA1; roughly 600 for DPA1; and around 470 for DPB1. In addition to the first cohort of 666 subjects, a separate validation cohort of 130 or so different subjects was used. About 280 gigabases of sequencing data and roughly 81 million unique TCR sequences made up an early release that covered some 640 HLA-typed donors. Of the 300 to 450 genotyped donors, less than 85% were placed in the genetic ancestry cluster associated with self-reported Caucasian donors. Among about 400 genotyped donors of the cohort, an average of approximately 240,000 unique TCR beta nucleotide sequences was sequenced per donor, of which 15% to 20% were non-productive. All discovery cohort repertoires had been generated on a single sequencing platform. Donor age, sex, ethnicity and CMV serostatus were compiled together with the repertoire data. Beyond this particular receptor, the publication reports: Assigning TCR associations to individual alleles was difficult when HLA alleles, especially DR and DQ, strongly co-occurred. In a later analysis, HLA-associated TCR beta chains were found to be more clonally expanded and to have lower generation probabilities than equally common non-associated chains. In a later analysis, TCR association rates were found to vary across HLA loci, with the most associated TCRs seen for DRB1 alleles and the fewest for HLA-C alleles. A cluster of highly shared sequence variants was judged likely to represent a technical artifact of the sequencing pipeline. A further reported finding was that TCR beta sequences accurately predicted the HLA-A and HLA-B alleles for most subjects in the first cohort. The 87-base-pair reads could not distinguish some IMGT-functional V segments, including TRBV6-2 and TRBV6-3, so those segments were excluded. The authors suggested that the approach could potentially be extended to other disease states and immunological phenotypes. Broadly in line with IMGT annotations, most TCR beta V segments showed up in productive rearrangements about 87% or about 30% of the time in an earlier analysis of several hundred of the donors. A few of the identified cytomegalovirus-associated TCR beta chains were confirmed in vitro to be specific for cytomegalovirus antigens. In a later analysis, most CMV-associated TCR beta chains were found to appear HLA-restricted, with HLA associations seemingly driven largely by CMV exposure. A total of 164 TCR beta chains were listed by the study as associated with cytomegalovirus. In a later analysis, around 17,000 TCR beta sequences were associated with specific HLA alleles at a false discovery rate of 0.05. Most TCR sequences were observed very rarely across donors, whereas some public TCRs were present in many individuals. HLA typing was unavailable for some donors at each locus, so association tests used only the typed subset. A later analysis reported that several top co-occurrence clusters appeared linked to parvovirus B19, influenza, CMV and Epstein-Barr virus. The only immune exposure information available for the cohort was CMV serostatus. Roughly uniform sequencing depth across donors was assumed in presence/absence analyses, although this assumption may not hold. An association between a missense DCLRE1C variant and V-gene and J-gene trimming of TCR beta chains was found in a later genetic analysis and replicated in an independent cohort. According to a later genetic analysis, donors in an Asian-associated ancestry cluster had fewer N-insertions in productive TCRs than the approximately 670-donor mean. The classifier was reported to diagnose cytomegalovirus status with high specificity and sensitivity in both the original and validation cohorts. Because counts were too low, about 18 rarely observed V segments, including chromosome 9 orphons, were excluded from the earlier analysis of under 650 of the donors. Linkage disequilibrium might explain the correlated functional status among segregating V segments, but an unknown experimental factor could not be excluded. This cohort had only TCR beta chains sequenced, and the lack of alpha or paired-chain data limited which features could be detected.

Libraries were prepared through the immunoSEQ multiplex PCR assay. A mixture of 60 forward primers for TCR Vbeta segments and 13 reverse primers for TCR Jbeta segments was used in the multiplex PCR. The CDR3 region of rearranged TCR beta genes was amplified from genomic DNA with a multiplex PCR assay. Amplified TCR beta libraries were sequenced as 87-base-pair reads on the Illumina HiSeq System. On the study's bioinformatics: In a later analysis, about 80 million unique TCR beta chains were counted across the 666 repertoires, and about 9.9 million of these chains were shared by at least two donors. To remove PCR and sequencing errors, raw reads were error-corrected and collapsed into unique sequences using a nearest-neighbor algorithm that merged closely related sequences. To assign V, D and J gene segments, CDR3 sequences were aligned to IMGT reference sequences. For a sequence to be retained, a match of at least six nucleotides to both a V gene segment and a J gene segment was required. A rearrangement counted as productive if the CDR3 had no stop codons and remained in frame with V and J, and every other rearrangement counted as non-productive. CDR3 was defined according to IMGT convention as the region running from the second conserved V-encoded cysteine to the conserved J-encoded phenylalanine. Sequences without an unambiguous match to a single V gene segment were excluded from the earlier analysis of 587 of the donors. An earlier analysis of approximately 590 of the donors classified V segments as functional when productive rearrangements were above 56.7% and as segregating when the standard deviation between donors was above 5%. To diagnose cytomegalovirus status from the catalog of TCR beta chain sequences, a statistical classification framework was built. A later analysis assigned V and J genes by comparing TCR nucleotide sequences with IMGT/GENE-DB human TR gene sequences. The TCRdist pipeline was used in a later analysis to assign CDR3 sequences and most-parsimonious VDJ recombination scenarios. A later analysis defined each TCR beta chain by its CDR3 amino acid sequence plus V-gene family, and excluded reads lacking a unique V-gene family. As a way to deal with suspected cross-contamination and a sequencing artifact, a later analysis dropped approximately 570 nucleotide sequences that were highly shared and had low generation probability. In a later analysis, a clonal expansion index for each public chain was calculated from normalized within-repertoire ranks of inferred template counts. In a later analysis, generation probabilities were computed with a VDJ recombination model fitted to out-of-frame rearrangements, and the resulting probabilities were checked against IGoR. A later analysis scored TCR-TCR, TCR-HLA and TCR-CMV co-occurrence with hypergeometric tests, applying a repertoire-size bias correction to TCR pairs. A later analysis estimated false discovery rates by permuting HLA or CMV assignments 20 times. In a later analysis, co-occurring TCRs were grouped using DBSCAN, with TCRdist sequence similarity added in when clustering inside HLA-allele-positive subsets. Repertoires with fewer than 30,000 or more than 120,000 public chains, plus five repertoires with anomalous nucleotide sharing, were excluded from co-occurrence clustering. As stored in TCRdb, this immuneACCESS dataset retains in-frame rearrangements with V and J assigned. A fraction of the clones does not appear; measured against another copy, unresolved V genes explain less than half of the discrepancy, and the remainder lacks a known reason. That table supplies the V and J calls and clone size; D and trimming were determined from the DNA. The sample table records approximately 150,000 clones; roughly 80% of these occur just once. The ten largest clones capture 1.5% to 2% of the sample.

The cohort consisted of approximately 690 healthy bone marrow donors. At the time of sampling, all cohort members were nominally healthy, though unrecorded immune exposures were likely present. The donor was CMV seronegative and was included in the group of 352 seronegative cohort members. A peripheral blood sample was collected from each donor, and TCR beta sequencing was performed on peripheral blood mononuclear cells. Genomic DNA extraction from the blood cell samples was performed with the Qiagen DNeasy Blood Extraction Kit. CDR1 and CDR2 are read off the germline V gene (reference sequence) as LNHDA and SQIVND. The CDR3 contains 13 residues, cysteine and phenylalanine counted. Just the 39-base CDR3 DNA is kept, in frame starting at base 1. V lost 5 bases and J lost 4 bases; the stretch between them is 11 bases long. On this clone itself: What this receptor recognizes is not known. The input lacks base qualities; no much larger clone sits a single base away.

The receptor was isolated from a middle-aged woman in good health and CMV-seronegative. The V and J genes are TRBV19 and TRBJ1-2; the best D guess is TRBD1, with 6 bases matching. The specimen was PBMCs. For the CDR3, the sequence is CASSPGDTYGYTF. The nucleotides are TGTGCCAGTAGTCCCGGGGACACCTATGGCTACACCTTC.